Listed here are 11 T cell receptor beta chains from one sample, sequenced in a study of blood T cell repertoires in COVID-19. Assay: immunoSEQ multiplex PCR; the TCRdb copy retains only in-frame clones and omits some. The sample has nearly 350,000 clones, roughly 86% seen once. The source material was peripheral blood. The source of these receptors is a woman between 70 and 85 years old with COVID-19, enrolled during active disease.

The chain couples TRBV7-2 to TRBJ2-7; TRBD2 agrees at 10 bases. V was pared by 5 bases and J by 0 bases, with 7 bases of the junction left unmatched. Germline-derived CDR1 and CDR2 are SGHTA and FQGNSA. This CDR3 region has 16 residues. DNA for the CDR3: TGTGCCAGCAGCCACTCTAGCGGGGGAGGCTCCTACGAGCAGTACTTC. This codes for CASSHSSGGGSYEQYF.

The chain couples TRBV28 to TRBJ1-2, with D possibly being TRBD1 (5 bases). Trimming cost V 2 bases and J 2 bases, with 9 bases left between them. The CDR3 has 14 residues. Germline CDR1 MDHEN, CDR2 SYDVKM. CDR3 DNA: TGTGCCAGCAGTTTAGTGCAGGGAAACTATGGCTACACCTTC. This gives the protein CASSLVQGNYGYTF.

This clone was seen repeatedly, ten times or more. V usage is TRBV7-9 and J usage is TRBJ2-5, with D possibly TRBD1 on 5 matching bases. The CDR3 is made up of 15 amino acids. Trimming took 5 bases from V and 0 from J, leaving 13 bases between them. The germline gives CDR1 SEHNR, CDR2 FQNEAQ (reference sequence). The CDR3 region has the DNA TGTGCCAGCAGCGTTTGGGCAGGGAACCAAGAGACCCAGTACTTC. Translation gives CASSVWAGNQETQYF.

The rearrangement uses TRBV19 and TRBJ2-1; TRBD1 matches 9 bases. V lost 4 bases and J lost 9; bases outside the gene matches: 10. The V gene's germline CDR1 is LNHDA and CDR2 SQIVND (reference sequence). This CDR3 contains 15 residues. CDR3 sequence (DNA): TGTGCCAGTAGTAGCACGGGACAGGGTGTGGGTGAGCAGTTCTTC. Residues: CASSSTGQGVGEQFF.

Only one count was recorded for this clone. V usage is TRBV27 and J usage is TRBJ1-5; D is ambiguous. V was pared by 6 bases and J by 4 bases, with 13 bases between. Germline CDR1 and CDR2: MNHEY and SMNVEV (reference sequence). The length of the CDR3 is 14 residues. The CDR3 bases are TGTGCCAGCAGCCTAGTTAGAGAGAATCAGCCCCAGCATTTT. Amino acids: CASSLVRENQPQHF.

This clone was counted once. The chain recombines TRBV19 with TRBJ2-3; TRBD2 matches at 11 bases. Germline CDR1 and CDR2: LNHDA and SQIVND (reference sequence). This CDR3 region has 16 residues. The V segment lost 5 bases and the J segment 7 bases; nucleotides outside the gene matches: 11. Here the CDR3 DNA reads TGTGCCAGTAGTGCCCTCGTAGCGGGGGGGCCAAATACGCAGTATTTT. Its translation is CASSALVAGGPNTQYF. The full variable domain, its missing parts supplied by reference TRBV19 and TRBJ2-3, is DGGITQSPKYLFRKEGQNVTLSCEQNLNHDAMYWYRQDPGQGLRLIYYSQIVNDFQKGDIAEGYSVSREKKESFPLTVTSAQKNPTAFYLCASSALVAGGPNTQYFGPGTRLTVL.

V usage is TRBV3-1 (or the pseudogene TRBV3-2) and J usage is TRBJ2-1; maybe TRBD1 (6 bases). Trimming shortened V by 3 bases and J by 10 bases, and 10 bases separated the two germline ends. Germline assignment: CDR1 LGHDT and CDR2 YNNKEL (reference sequence). The length of the CDR3 is 12 residues. The CDR3 region has the DNA TGTGCCAGCAGCCACCCCACAGGGGAGCAGTTCTTC. Translated, it gives CASSHPTGEQFF.

This chain uses TRBV7-2 with TRBJ2-2, with D possibly TRBD2 on 5 matching bases. The V gene lost 5 bases and the J gene lost 6 bases, with 13 bases spanning the gap. Germline CDR1 and CDR2: SGHTA and FQGNSA. The CDR3 length is 14 residues. The CDR3 here is CASSPSGFPGELFF. Written as DNA, the CDR3 is TGTGCCAGCAGCCCGTCGGGGTTCCCCGGGGAGCTGTTTTTT.

This sequence joins TRBV5-1 and TRBJ2-3, with D tentatively TRBD1 (5 bases). The CDR3 is made up of 14 amino acids. The V gene's germline CDR1 is SGHRS and CDR2 YFSETQ. Trimming removed 7 bases from V and 0 bases from J, with 12 bases in between. The DNA of the CDR3 is TGCGCCAGCGGGGCAATAAGGAGCACAGATACGCAGTATTTT. Translating it yields CASGAIRSTDTQYF. Supplemented by reference TRBV5-1 and TRBJ2-3, the full variable domain reads KAGVTQTPRYLIKTRGQQVTLSCSPISGHRSVSWYQQTPGQGLQFLFEYFSETQRNKGNFPGRFSGRQFSNSRSEMNVSTLELGDSALYLCASGAIRSTDTQYFGPGTRLTVL.

The chain joins TRBV6-5 to TRBJ1-1, with D perhaps TRBD1 (6 bases). This CDR3 comprises 13 residues. V was clipped by 8 bases and J by 5 bases, with 15 bases between them. In germline, CDR1 is MNHEY, CDR2 SVGAGI. The chain's CDR3 is CASCQGIQTEAFF. The CDR3 nucleotides are TGTGCCAGCTGCCAGGGGATACAAACTGAAGCTTTCTTT.

This clone was seen more than once but under ten times. The J gene is TRBJ2-1, the V gene TRBV4-3, with D uncertain. Germline CDR1 reads LGHNA; CDR2 reads YSLEER. Trimming took off 4 bases at V and 3 bases at J, with 10 bases between the two ends. This CDR3 is built from 14 residues. Here the CDR3 DNA reads TGCGCCAGCAGCCCTCAGGCGCACTACAATGAGCAGTTCTTC. This codes for CASSPQAHYNEQFF.